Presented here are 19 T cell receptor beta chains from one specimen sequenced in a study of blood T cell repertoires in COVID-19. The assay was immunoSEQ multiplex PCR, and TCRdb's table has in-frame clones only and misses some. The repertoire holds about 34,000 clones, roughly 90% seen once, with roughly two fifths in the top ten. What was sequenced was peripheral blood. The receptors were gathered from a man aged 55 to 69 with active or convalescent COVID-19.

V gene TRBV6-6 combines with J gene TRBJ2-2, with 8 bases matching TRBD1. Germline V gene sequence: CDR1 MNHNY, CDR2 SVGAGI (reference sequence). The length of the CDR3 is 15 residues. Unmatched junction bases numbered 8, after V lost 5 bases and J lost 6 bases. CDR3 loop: CASSDRGRSAGELFF. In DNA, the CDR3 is TGTGCCAGCAGTGACAGGGGTCGGTCGGCCGGGGAGCTGTTTTTT.

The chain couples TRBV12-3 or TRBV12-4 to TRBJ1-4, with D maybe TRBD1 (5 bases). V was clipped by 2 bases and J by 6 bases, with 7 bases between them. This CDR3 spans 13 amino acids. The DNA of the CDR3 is TGTGCCAGCAGTTTATGGGGGGATGAAAAACTGTTTTTT. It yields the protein CASSLWGDEKLFF.

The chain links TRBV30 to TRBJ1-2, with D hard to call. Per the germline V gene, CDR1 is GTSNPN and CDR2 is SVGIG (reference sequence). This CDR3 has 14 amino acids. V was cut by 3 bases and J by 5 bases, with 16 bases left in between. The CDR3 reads CAWSEGAFGYGYTF. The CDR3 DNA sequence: TGTGCCTGGAGCGAAGGAGCTTTTGGGTATGGCTACACCTTC.

CDR3 sequence (DNA): TGTGCCAGCAGCCAAGTAACTCGTTCAGAGACCCAGTACTTC. Translating it yields CASSQVTRSETQYF. The V call is TRBV3-1 (or the pseudogene TRBV3-2), the J call TRBJ2-5; the D is unclear. Trimming stripped 1 base from V and 4 bases from J, with 10 bases between. This CDR3 spans 14 amino acids. CDR1 LGHDT and CDR2 YNNKEL come from the germline V gene (reference sequence).

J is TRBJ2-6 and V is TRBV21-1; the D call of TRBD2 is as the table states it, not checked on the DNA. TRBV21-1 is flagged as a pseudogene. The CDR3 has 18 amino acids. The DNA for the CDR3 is TGTGCCAGCAGCAAAGCGATTGAGGGAACCTCTGGGGCCAACGTCCTGACTTTC. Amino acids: CASSKAIEGTSGANVLTF.

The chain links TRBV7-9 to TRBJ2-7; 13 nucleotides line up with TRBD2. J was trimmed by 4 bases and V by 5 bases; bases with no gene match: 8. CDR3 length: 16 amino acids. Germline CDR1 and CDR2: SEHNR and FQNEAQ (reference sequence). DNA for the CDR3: TGTGCCAGCAGCCAAACCCGGACTAGCGGGAGTTACGAGCAGTACTTC. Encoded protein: CASSQTRTSGSYEQYF.

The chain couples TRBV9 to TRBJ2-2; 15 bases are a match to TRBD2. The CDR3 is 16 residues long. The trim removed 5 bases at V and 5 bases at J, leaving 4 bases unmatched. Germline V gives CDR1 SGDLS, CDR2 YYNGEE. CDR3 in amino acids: CASSGTSGGRTGELFF. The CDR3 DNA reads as TGTGCCAGCAGTGGGACTAGCGGGGGGAGGACCGGGGAGCTGTTTTTT.

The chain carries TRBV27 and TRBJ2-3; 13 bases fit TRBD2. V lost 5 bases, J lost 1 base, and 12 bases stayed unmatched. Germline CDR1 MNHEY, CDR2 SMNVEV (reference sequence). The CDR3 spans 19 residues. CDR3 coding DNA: TGTGCCAGCAGTGGGATAGGCGGACTAGCGGGAGTGGGCACAGATACGCAGTATTTT. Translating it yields CASSGIGGLAGVGTDTQYF.

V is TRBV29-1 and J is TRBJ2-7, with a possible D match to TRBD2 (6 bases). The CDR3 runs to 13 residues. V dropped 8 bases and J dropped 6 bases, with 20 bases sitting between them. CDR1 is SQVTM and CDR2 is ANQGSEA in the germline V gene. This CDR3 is CSFRLDPRGEQYF. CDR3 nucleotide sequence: TGCAGCTTCCGACTAGACCCGCGGGGCGAGCAGTACTTC.

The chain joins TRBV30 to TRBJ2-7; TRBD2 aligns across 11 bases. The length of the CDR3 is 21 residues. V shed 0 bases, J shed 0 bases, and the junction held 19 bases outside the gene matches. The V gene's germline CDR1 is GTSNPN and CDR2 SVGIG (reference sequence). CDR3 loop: CAWSVYRTLGRLAGSSYEQYF. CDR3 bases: TGTGCCTGGAGTGTCTATCGGACTCTGGGACGACTAGCGGGGAGCTCCTACGAGCAGTACTTC.

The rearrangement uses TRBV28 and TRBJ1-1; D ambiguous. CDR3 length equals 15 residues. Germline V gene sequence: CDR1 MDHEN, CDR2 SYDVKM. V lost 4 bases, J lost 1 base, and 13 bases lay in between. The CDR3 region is CASSSGYGSNTEAFF. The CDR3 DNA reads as TGTGCCAGCAGTTCCGGGTATGGCTCGAACACTGAAGCTTTCTTT.

For the CDR3, the DNA is TGTGCCAGCAGTCAGCTAGCGGGGCACACAGATACGCAGTATTTT. Its translation is CASSQLAGHTDTQYF. The J gene is TRBJ2-3, the V gene TRBV6-5; TRBD2 matches at 9 bases. Looked up from germline, CDR1 is MNHEY and CDR2 is SVGAGI. CDR3 size: 15 residues. V shed 5 bases and J 2 bases; nucleotides not matched to a gene: 5.

CDR3 DNA sequence: TGCGCCAGCAGCTTGGAGCCGAGAAACACTGAAGCTTTCTTT. Its translation: CASSLEPRNTEAFF. The rearrangement joins TRBV5-1 to TRBJ1-1; D is uncertain. Trimming stripped 0 bases from V and 2 bases from J, with 8 bases between. Germline V lookup: CDR1 SGHRS, CDR2 YFSETQ. The CDR3 consists of 14 residues.

CDR3 amino acids: CASRANSPLHF. The DNA for the CDR3 is TGTGCCAGCAGGGCTAATTCACCCCTCCACTTT. V and J are TRBV25-1 and TRBJ1-6; unclear D gene. V shed 6 bases and J shed 6 bases, with 3 bases lying between them. Germline V gene sequence: CDR1 MGHDK, CDR2 SYGVNS. This CDR3 comprises 11 residues.

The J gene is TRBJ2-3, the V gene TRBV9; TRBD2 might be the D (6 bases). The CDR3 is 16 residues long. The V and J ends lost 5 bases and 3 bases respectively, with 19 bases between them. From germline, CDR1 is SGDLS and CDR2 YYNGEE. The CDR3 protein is CASSPTVAEGTDTQYF. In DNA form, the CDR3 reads TGTGCCAGCAGTCCCACGGTAGCGGAGGGAACAGATACGCAGTATTTT.

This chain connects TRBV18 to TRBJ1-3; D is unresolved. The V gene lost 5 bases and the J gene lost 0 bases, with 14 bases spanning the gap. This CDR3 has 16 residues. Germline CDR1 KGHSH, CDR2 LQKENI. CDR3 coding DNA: TGTGCCAGCTCAGCCCGGGAGGGCTTCTCTGGAAACACCATATATTTT. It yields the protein CASSAREGFSGNTIYF.

Written as DNA, the CDR3 is TGTGCCAGCAGCTTACCCCCAGGGAATGGCTACACCTTC. It yields the protein CASSLPPGNGYTF. V is TRBV7-2 and J is TRBJ1-2, with D maybe TRBD1 (5 bases). This CDR3 has 13 amino acids. In germline, CDR1 is SGHTA, CDR2 FQGNSA. V was trimmed by 2 bases and J by 6 bases, leaving 10 bases between them. The full variable domain, its missing parts supplied by reference TRBV7-2 and TRBJ1-2, is GAGVSQSPSNKVTEKGKDVELRCDPISGHTALYWYRQSLGQGLEFLIYFQGNSAPDKSGLPSDRFSAERTGGSVSTLTIQRTQQEDSAVYLCASSLPPGNGYTFGSGTRLTVV.

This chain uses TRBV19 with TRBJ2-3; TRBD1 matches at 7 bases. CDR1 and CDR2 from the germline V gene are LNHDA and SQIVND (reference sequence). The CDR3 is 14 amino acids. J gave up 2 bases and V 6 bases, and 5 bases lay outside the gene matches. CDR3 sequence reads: CASRLDRATDTQYF. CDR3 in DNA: TGTGCCAGTAGGTTAGACAGGGCCACAGATACGCAGTATTTT.

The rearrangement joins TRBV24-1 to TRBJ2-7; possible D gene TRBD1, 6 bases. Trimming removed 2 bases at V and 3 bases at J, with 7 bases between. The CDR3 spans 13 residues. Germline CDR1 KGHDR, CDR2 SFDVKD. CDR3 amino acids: CATSDSDSYEQYF. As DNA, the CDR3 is TGTGCCACCAGTGATTCGGACAGCTACGAGCAGTACTTC.